The rows below give T cell receptor beta chains drawn from one sample of a study of spatial heterogeneity in lung cancer. TCRdb processed the 5' RACE reads anew with MiXCR; each CDR3 protein has one entry. The table lists over 14,000 distinct CDR3 sequences, around a tenth of them singletons, with under 35% in the top ten. This specimen consisted of PBMCs, obtained at surgery. The receptors were gathered from a male donor with early-stage non-small cell lung cancer. The CDR3 runs from the conserved cysteine through the conserved F or W. A D gene is named only where the DNA matches it firmly. Clone size is given for some rows only: seen once, a few or many times, or a class if the clone is expanded.

d_gene,v_gene,abundance,j_gene,CDR3nt,CDR3aa
NA,TRBV28,many,TRBJ1-4,TGTGCCAGCAGACCCGGCACGGTTGGTGAAAAACTGTTTTTT,CASRPGTVGEKLFF
TRBD1,TRBV5-1,many,TRBJ2-2,TGCGCCAGCAGCTTATCCAGGGGGCCAACCGGGGAGCTGTTTTTT,CASSLSRGPTGELFF
TRBD1,TRBV12-3/TRBV12-4,NA,TRBJ1-5,TGTGCCAGCAGGGGACAGGGCGATCAGCCCCAGCATTTT,CASRGQGDQPQHF
NA,TRBV3-1,many,TRBJ2-2,TGTGCCAGCAGCCAGGCGTTAGGCAGGCTAGGCACCGGGGAGCTGTTTTTT,CASSQALGRLGTGELFF
TRBD2,TRBV20-1,NA,TRBJ2-7,TGCAGTGCTATTAGACTAGCGGGCTCCTACGAGCAGTACTTC,CSAIRLAGSYEQYF
TRBD1,TRBV10-1,many,TRBJ2-3,TGCGCCACCTCGGGGACGGACAGGGGGACAGATACGCAGTATTTT,CATSGTDRGTDTQYF
TRBD1,TRBV5-8,many,TRBJ2-3,TGTGCCAGCAGTGACAGGGGGAACACAGATACGCAGTATTTT,CASSDRGNTDTQYF
TRBD2,TRBV7-8,many,TRBJ2-1,TGTGCCAGCAGCAAAAGCGGGACCTCCTACAATGAGCAGTTCTTC,CASSKSGTSYNEQFF
NA,TRBV2,few,TRBJ2-7,TGTGCCAGCAGTAAGACCCGGGGATCCTACGAGCAGTACTTC,CASSKTRGSYEQYF
NA,TRBV7-9,many,TRBJ2-2,TGTGCCAGCAGCTTCACTAGCATGGGCGGGGAGCTGTTTTTT,CASSFTSMGGELFF
TRBD1,TRBV29-1,many,TRBJ1-4,TGCAGCGTAAAGGGGGACAGGCAGAATGAAAAACTGTTTTTT,CSVKGDRQNEKLFF
NA,TRBV15,many,TRBJ2-3,TGTGCCACCAGCTGGGATTCGAAGGATACGCAGTATTTT,CATSWDSKDTQYF
TRBD2,TRBV7-3,many,TRBJ2-3,TGTGCCAGCAGCTCCAGCCTAGCGGGGGTCACAGATACGCAGTATTTT,CASSSSLAGVTDTQYF
TRBD1,TRBV16,many,TRBJ2-7,TGTGCCAGCAGCCCCGACAGGGGAAGGGGATCCTACGAGCAGTACTTC,CASSPDRGRGSYEQYF
NA,TRBV6-6,many,TRBJ2-2,TGTGCCAGCAACAGCGCCACCGGGGAGCTGTTTTTT,CASNSATGELFF
NA,TRBV28,many,TRBJ1-2,TGTGCCAGCATCCCAAACTACCCCGACAGGAGCTATGGCTACACCTTC,CASIPNYPDRSYGYTF
NA,TRBV28,NA,TRBJ1-1,TGTGCCAGCAGCCCTCGGCCAGGGGACATGAACACTGAAGCTTTCTTT,CASSPRPGDMNTEAFF
NA,TRBV4-1,many,TRBJ1-5,TGCGCCAGCAGCCAATCGGGCCCCAATCAGCCCCAGCATTTT,CASSQSGPNQPQHF
NA,TRBV11-2,NA,TRBJ2-7,TGTGCCAGCAGCTTAGCCTCAGGGGCGAACTACGAGCAGTACTTC,CASSLASGANYEQYF
NA,TRBV18,many,TRBJ2-1,TGTGCCAGCTCACCCCAACCAAGGGGGAGCTCCTACAATGAGCAGTTCTTC,CASSPQPRGSSYNEQFF
NA,TRBV3-1,NA,TRBJ2-2,TGTGCCAGCAGACAGGGAGTGAGGACCGGGGAGCTGTTTTTT,CASRQGVRTGELFF
NA,TRBV10-2,many,TRBJ2-7,TGCGCCAGCAGTGAGAAACAGGCCAAGAGGCAGTACTTC,CASSEKQAKRQYF
NA,TRBV18,NA,TRBJ1-2,TGTGCCTGCTCACCACCGGCAGGAACTAACTATGGCTACACCTTC,CACSPPAGTNYGYTF
TRBD1,TRBV7-8,many,TRBJ1-3,TGTGCCAGCAGCTTTAACAGGGGCTCTGGAAACACCATATATTTT,CASSFNRGSGNTIYF
TRBD2,TRBV6-2/TRBV6-3,many,TRBJ2-1,TGTGCCAGCAGTTACTCAGCCGGGACTAGCGGGTACAATGAGCAGTTCTTC,CASSYSAGTSGYNEQFF
TRBD1,TRBV12-3/TRBV12-4,many,TRBJ1-1,TGTGCCAGCAGTTTTGGGGGACAGAGGAACACTGAAGCTTTCTTT,CASSFGGQRNTEAFF
TRBD1,TRBV6-1,many,TRBJ1-1,TGTGCCAGCAGTGAATCTTGGGACAGGATGAAAGCTTTCTTT,CASSESWDRMKAFF
NA,TRBV6-1,many,TRBJ1-2,TGTGCCAGCAGTGGGCGGGGAGAGATAGATGGCTACACCTTC,CASSGRGEIDGYTF
NA,TRBV13,NA,TRBJ2-7,TGTGCCAGCAGCCCTAGCCGTCGGGGTAACTCCTACGAGCAGTACTTC,CASSPSRRGNSYEQYF
NA,TRBV5-4,few,TRBJ1-1,TGTGCCAGCAGCTTGGTCGAAATTGACACTGAAGCTTTCTTT,CASSLVEIDTEAFF
TRBD1,TRBV5-1,many,TRBJ2-3,TGCGCCAGCAGCTTGGTGGGACAGGGGGCAACAGATACGCAGTATTTT,CASSLVGQGATDTQYF
NA,TRBV12-3/TRBV12-4,many,TRBJ2-3,TGTGCCAGCGGGCCCATGGACGACACAGATACGCAGTATTTT,CASGPMDDTDTQYF
NA,TRBV27,many,TRBJ1-2,TGTGCCAGCAGTTTATCAGGAGGGGCGCGTGGCTACACCTTC,CASSLSGGARGYTF
NA,TRBV12-3/TRBV12-4,NA,TRBJ1-1,TGTGCCAGCAGCTTGACGTACACAGTGGCGGCTTTCTTT,CASSLTYTVAAFF
TRBD1,TRBV3-1,many,TRBJ2-7,TGTGCCAGCAGCCAAGGTCTCCGGGACAGGGCCTACGAGCAGTACTTC,CASSQGLRDRAYEQYF
NA,TRBV12-3/TRBV12-4,once,TRBJ2-7,TGTGCCAGCAGTAATGCCTACGAGCAGTACTTC,CASSNAYEQYF
NA,TRBV7-3,many,TRBJ1-5,TGTGCCAGCAGCTTAACAGGCGGAGATCAGCCCCAGCATTTT,CASSLTGGDQPQHF
NA,TRBV3-1,NA,TRBJ2-7,TGTGCCAGCAGCCAAGTCGTGGGATCCTACGAGCAGTACTTC,CASSQVVGSYEQYF
NA,TRBV19,once,TRBJ2-7,TGTGCCAGTAGTATTCCGGGACTGGCAAGTGAGCAGTACTTC,CASSIPGLASEQYF
TRBD2,TRBV12-5,many,TRBJ2-1,TGTGCTAGTGGTTTGGCCATCCGGGAGGCCTACAATGAGCAGTTCTTC,CASGLAIREAYNEQFF
NA,TRBV28,many,TRBJ1-5,TGTGCCAGCAGTTACACGGTAGGGCAGCCCCAGCATTTT,CASSYTVGQPQHF
NA,TRBV20-1,many,TRBJ2-7,TGCAGTGCCGGTGGGGGGCAGGGGCTCTACGAGCAGTACTTC,CSAGGGQGLYEQYF
TRBD1,TRBV7-7,few,TRBJ2-5,TGTGCCAGCAGCCCGGGACAGGGCTTGGGGGAGACCCAGTACTTC,CASSPGQGLGETQYF
TRBD2,TRBV6-1,NA,TRBJ2-4,TGTGCCAGCCGGGGAACCGGACTAGCGGGACCCCGGGGCATTCAGTACTTC,CASRGTGLAGPRGIQYF
TRBD2,TRBV3-1,many,TRBJ2-6,TGTGCCAGCAGCCAAGATCCTAGCGGACCCTCTGGGGCCAACGTCCTGACTTTC,CASSQDPSGPSGANVLTF